Following are 27 T cell receptor beta chains from one sample sequenced in a study of shared clonotypes between healthy human individuals. TCRdb keeps only in-frame clones here, not all; method: immunoSEQ multiplex PCR. The top ten clones hold around 0.35% of a sample with roughly 2,300,000 clones, just under 95% of them seen once. Sequencing was done on a sample of naive CD4+ T cells from PBMCs. Subset noted: CD45RA+ positively selected. The receptors stem from a young man in good health. Some clones in this sample may be carry-over from other donors' samples.

This sequence joins TRBV7-7 and TRBJ2-1; TRBD2 agrees at 8 bases. Germline-derived CDR1 and CDR2 are SSHAT and FNYEAQ (reference sequence). The CDR3 runs 15 residues. The trim removed 1 base at V and 5 bases at J, leaving 4 bases unmatched. The CDR3 spells CASSLGGLANNEQFF. DNA of the CDR3: TGTGCCAGCAGCTTAGGTGGACTAGCAAACAATGAGCAGTTCTTC.

The chain joins TRBV18 to TRBJ2-2; a possible D gene is TRBD1 (6 bases). The germline gives CDR1 KGHSH, CDR2 LQKENI. Trimming took off 0 bases at V and 0 bases at J, with 11 bases between the two ends. The CDR3 sequence is 17 residues long. Here the CDR3 DNA reads TGTGCCAGCTCACCACCTGGACAGATCGCGAACACCGGGGAGCTGTTTTTT. This sequence encodes CASSPPGQIANTGELFF.

The V call is TRBV2, the J call TRBJ1-5; the D gene is possibly TRBD1 (6 bases). V lost 7 bases and J lost 6, with 16 bases in between. The CDR3 totals 14 residues. Looked up from germline, CDR1 is SNHLY and CDR2 is FYNNEI. The CDR3 here is CASKTGQNSQPQHF. CDR3 DNA: TGTGCCAGCAAGACTGGACAGAATAGTCAGCCCCAGCATTTT.

This clone was detected only once. The rearrangement uses TRBV6-6 and TRBJ2-3, with TRBD1 matching 7 bases. Looked up from germline, CDR1 is MNHNY and CDR2 is SVGAGI (reference sequence). The trim removed 7 bases at V and 2 bases at J, leaving 12 bases unmatched. CDR3 length: 16 amino acids. The CDR3 nucleotides read TGTGCCAGCACTAGTTGGGACAGCCGTTTCACAGATACGCAGTATTTT. Amino acid sequence: CASTSWDSRFTDTQYF.

The chain has TRBV6-1 and TRBJ2-7, with a possible D match to TRBD2 (6 bases). CDR3 length: 14 residues. Germline values: CDR1 MNHNS, CDR2 SASEGT. Deletions cut 4 bases from V and 3 bases from J, with 13 bases between. The CDR3: CASSAGTALYEQYF. The CDR3, as DNA: TGTGCCAGCAGTGCCGGGACTGCCCTCTACGAGCAGTACTTC.

With regard to this clone: The sample has other DNA sequences that encode this CDR3 too. V usage is TRBV5-1 and J usage is TRBJ2-3, with 7 bases that match TRBD1. CDR1 is SGHRS, CDR2 YFSETQ, per germline. The CDR3 extends over 13 amino acids. V lost 4 bases to trimming and J lost 4 bases; unmatched junction nucleotides: 3. This CDR3 is CASSTQGADTQYF. The CDR3, as DNA: TGCGCCAGCAGCACCCAGGGGGCAGATACGCAGTATTTT.

The chain carries TRBV5-5 and TRBJ2-5, with 12 bases lining up with TRBD2. V lost 4 bases and J lost 4; bases outside the gene matches: 8. The CDR3 totals 16 residues. CDR1 SGHKS and CDR2 YYEKEE come from the germline V gene (reference sequence). CDR3 in amino acids: CASSPRLAGVGETQYF. The DNA of the CDR3 is TGTGCCAGCAGCCCCAGACTAGCGGGAGTAGGAGAGACCCAGTACTTC.

This chain links TRBV7-9 with TRBJ2-3; the D is unclear. V gave up 0 bases and J gave up 4 bases, with 11 bases separating them. Germline V gives CDR1 SEHNR, CDR2 FQNEAQ (reference sequence). CDR3 size: 15 residues. Here the CDR3 reads CASSLAIPGADTQYF. The CDR3 DNA reads TGTGCCAGCAGCTTAGCAATACCTGGGGCAGATACGCAGTATTTT. Full variable domain (missing parts from reference TRBV7-9 and TRBJ2-3): DTGVSQNPRHKITKRGQNVTFRCDPISEHNRLYWYRQTLGQGPEFLTYFQNEAQLEKSRLLSDRFSAERPKGSFSTLEIQRTEQGDSAMYLCASSLAIPGADTQYFGPGTRLTVL.

The CDR3 DNA reads TGTGCCAGCAGTTCACGACAGGGGGCATGGTACGAGCAGTACTTC. This sequence encodes CASSSRQGAWYEQYF. This rearrangement joins TRBV28 to TRBJ2-7; TRBD1 matches 10 bases. The V segment lost 4 bases and the J segment 4 bases; nucleotides outside the gene matches: 7. Germline V gene data show CDR1 as MDHEN and CDR2 as SYDVKM. The CDR3 is 15 amino acids.

This clone was found once. The chain links TRBV6-5 to TRBJ2-7, with unresolved D. The V end lost 0 bases, the J end lost 2 bases, and 8 bases lay between the germline ends. Germline CDR1 is MNHEY and CDR2 is SVGAGI. The CDR3 contains 14 residues. CDR3 in DNA: TGTGCCAGCAGTTACTCGAATCCCCCCTACGAGCAGTACTTC. Encoded protein: CASSYSNPPYEQYF.

On this clone itself: This specimen includes other DNA sequences encoding the same CDR3. V is TRBV28 and J is TRBJ2-7, with 7 nucleotides matching TRBD1. The CDR3 is made up of 13 amino acids. Looked up from germline, CDR1 is MDHEN and CDR2 is SYDVKM. With 6 bases clipped from V and 0 bases from J, the junction kept 2 bases outside the gene matches. This chain's CDR3 is CASRRQGSYEQYF. In DNA, the CDR3 is TGTGCCAGCAGACGACAGGGCTCCTACGAGCAGTACTTC.

Notes on this clone: At one end the junction does not follow the germline gene, possibly because of a read error. The chain has TRBV7-2 and TRBJ2-1; D gene ambiguous. The CDR3 runs 12 residues. Germline CDR1 reads SGHTA; CDR2 reads FQGNSA. As DNA, the CDR3 is TGTGCCAGCAGTTTAGGAGTGAGTGAGCAGTTCTTC. Translating gives CASSLGVSEQFF. Variable domain in full (rest from reference TRBV7-2 and TRBJ2-1): GAGVSQSPSNKVTEKGKDVELRCDPISGHTALYWYRQSLGQGLEFLIYFQGNSAPDKSGLPSDRFSAERTGGSVSTLTIQRTQQEDSAVYLCASSLGVSEQFFGPGTRLTVL.

The rearrangement links TRBV18 to TRBJ1-5; TRBD1 aligns across 7 bases. The CDR3 loop spans 14 amino acids. J gave up 6 bases and V 6 bases, and 8 bases lay outside the gene matches. Germline V lookup: CDR1 KGHSH, CDR2 LQKENI. This CDR3 reads CASSPDRDPQPQHF. CDR3 DNA: TGTGCCAGCTCCCCAGACAGGGATCCTCAGCCCCAGCATTTT.

The gene calls are TRBV18 and TRBJ2-3; D unresolved. CDR3 size: 13 residues. The germline V gene has CDR1 KGHSH and CDR2 LQKENI. Trimming shortened V by 3 bases and J by 4 bases, and 8 bases separated the two germline ends. CDR3 in DNA: TGTGCCAGCTCACCGCAAGACGCAGATACGCAGTATTTT. Its translation is CASSPQDADTQYF.

This clone has more than one count but fewer than ten. Other DNA sequences in this specimen translate into the identical CDR3. The chain carries TRBV9 and TRBJ1-1, with D unclear. V shed 1 base and J shed 0 bases, with 4 bases lying between them. There are 13 residues in the CDR3. Germline lookup yields CDR1 SGDLS and CDR2 YYNGEE. The CDR3 nucleotides read TGTGCCAGCAGCGTAACCCTGAACACTGAAGCTTTCTTT. Encoded protein: CASSVTLNTEAFF.

This chain's CDR3 is CASSPRVSSYEQYF. In DNA form, the CDR3 reads TGTGCCAGCAGCCCTCGGGTGTCTTCCTACGAGCAGTACTTC. The genes are TRBV7-9 and TRBJ2-7, with D uncertain. Germline CDR1 is SEHNR and CDR2 is FQNEAQ (reference sequence). The V and J ends lost 5 bases and 1 base respectively, with 12 bases between them. CDR3 length equals 14 residues.

With respect to this clone: The sample contains more than one DNA sequence encoding this CDR3. The chain combines TRBV18 with TRBJ2-2, with D unclear. Germline V gene lookup returns CDR1 KGHSH and CDR2 LQKENI. With 3 bases removed from V and 2 bases from J, the gap between germline ends came to 4 bases. The CDR3 is 13 residues long. The CDR3 DNA reads TGTGCCAGCTCACCCCCTAACACCGGGGAGCTGTTTTTT. Protein product: CASSPPNTGELFF.

Turning to this clone: The sample carries other DNA sequences with the same CDR3. The gene calls are TRBV15 and TRBJ2-3; D gene uncertain. CDR1 and CDR2 (germline): LNHNV, YYDKDF (reference sequence). V lost 0 bases and J 4 bases, leaving 5 bases between the germline ends. The CDR3 contains 13 residues. DNA for the CDR3: TGTGCCACCAGCAGAGATCGGGCAGATACGCAGTATTTT. This translates into CATSRDRADTQYF.

This chain uses TRBV27 with TRBJ2-7; no clear D. The CDR3 extends over 15 amino acids. Germline lookup yields CDR1 MNHEY and CDR2 SMNVEV (reference sequence). Trimming left V 2 bases short and J 2 bases short, with 13 bases between. CDR3 sequence: CASSLKAHPAYEQYF. CDR3 sequence (DNA): TGTGCCAGCAGTTTAAAGGCCCATCCGGCCTACGAGCAGTACTTC.

This chain connects TRBV19 to TRBJ2-2; D may be TRBD1 or TRBD2 (5 bases each). CDR3 length equals 15 residues. V shed 10 bases and J shed 3 bases, with 18 bases lying between them. CDR1 and CDR2 (germline): LNHDA, SQIVND (reference sequence). The CDR3 DNA reads as TGTGCCATTGGAGGCAGGGTATGGGACACCGGGGAGCTGTTTTTT. Translating it yields CAIGGRVWDTGELFF.

V usage is TRBV27 and J usage is TRBJ1-5; 10 nucleotides align to TRBD1. This CDR3 contains 16 residues. Germline V lookup: CDR1 MNHEY, CDR2 SMNVEV (reference sequence). J was trimmed by 2 bases and V by 7 bases; bases with no gene match: 8. This CDR3 is CASNTDRGLGNQPQHF. In nucleotides, the CDR3 is TGTGCCAGCAACACCGACAGGGGGCTCGGCAATCAGCCCCAGCATTTT.

The gene calls are TRBV30 and TRBJ2-5; 11 nucleotides align to TRBD1. The germline gives CDR1 GTSNPN, CDR2 SVGIG (reference sequence). The CDR3 contains 15 residues. V lost 4 bases to trimming and J lost 9 bases; unmatched junction nucleotides: 13. As DNA, the CDR3 is TGTGCCTGGATCGCCGGGACAGGGGGTAAAAGAGCCCAGTACTTC. It yields the protein CAWIAGTGGKRAQYF.

This rearrangement joins TRBV7-8 to TRBJ2-1; 7 bases line up with TRBD1. V trimming: 5 bases; J trimming: 12 bases; junction bases outside the gene matches: 4. CDR1 is SGHVS, CDR2 FQNEAQ, per germline. The CDR3 has 11 amino acids. The chain's CDR3 is CASSPGTAQFF. In DNA form, the CDR3 reads TGTGCCAGCAGCCCCGGGACAGCGCAGTTCTTC.

The V call is TRBV7-9, the J call TRBJ2-1, with TRBD2 identical over 8 bases. Germline V gene sequence: CDR1 SEHNR, CDR2 FQNEAQ (reference sequence). V was clipped by 7 bases and J by 9 bases; unmatched bases: 8. The CDR3 has 13 residues. CDR3 loop: CASTLMAGGEQFF. For the CDR3, the DNA is TGTGCCAGCACCTTGATGGCGGGGGGTGAGCAGTTCTTC.

The chain is built from TRBV28 and TRBJ1-5; D remains ambiguous. Trimming removed 6 bases at V and 6 bases at J, with 18 bases between. The CDR3 sequence is 15 residues long. Germline loops: CDR1 MDHEN, CDR2 SYDVKM. CDR3: CASRLLKVWGQPQHF. CDR3 DNA: TGTGCCAGCAGACTCCTAAAGGTTTGGGGTCAGCCCCAGCATTTT.

The chain is built from TRBV7-2 and TRBJ2-7, with a tentative D call TRBD2 (6 bases). Germline values: CDR1 SGHTA, CDR2 FQGNSA. The CDR3 spans 14 residues. V shed 6 bases and J shed 3 bases, with 15 bases lying between them. Here the CDR3 DNA reads TGTGCCAGCAGACAACGCGGGGCCAGCTACGAGCAGTACTTC. This codes for CASRQRGASYEQYF.

The chain has TRBV6-6 and TRBJ2-5; D not certain. From germline, CDR1 is MNHNY and CDR2 SVGAGI (reference sequence). This CDR3 comprises 10 residues. V was shortened by 11 bases and J by 5 bases, with 9 bases between the two germline ends. CDR3 loop: CACFGETQYF. The CDR3 DNA follows: TGTGCCTGCTTCGGGGAGACCCAGTACTTC.